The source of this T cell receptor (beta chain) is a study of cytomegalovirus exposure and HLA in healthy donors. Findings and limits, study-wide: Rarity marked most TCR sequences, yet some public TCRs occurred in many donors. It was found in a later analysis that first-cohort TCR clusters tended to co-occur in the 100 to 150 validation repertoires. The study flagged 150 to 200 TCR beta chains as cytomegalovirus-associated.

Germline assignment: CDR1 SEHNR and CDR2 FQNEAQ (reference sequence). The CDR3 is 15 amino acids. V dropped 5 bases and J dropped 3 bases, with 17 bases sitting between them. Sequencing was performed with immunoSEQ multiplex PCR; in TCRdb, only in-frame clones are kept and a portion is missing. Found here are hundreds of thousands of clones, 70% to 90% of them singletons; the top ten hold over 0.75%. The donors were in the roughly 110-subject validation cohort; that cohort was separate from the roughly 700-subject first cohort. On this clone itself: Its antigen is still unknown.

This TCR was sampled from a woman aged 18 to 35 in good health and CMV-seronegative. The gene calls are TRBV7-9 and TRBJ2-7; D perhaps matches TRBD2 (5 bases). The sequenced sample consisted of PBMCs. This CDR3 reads CASSPPSERNYEQYF. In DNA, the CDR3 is TGTGCCAGCAGCCCCCCTTCCGAGCGGAACTACGAGCAGTACTTC.